This T cell receptor (beta chain) appears in the sequencing data of a study of blood T cell repertoires in COVID-19. From germline, CDR1 is MNHEY and CDR2 SVGAGI. The CDR3 extends over 13 amino acids. V shed 2 bases and J shed 8 bases, with 10 bases lying between them. This clone is medium-sized (0.01 to 0.1%) within its sample. Method: immunoSEQ multiplex PCR; TCRdb's copy keeps in-frame clones and lacks some. This sample carries around 30,000 clones, approximately 80% of them seen once, and the ten largest clones take about 14%. The origin of this receptor is a human donor in a cohort sampled during active COVID-19. The sample was peripheral blood. V and J are TRBV6-5 and TRBJ2-1, with a tentative D call TRBD1 (5 bases). CDR3 residues: CASSYRRGYEQFF. CDR3 DNA: TGTGCCAGCAGTTACCGAAGGGGCTATGAGCAGTTCTTC.